Following are 28 T cell receptor beta chains from one sample sequenced in a study of T cell responses to AZD1222 COVID-19 vaccine. TCRdb's table, derived via immunoSEQ multiplex PCR, lists solely in-frame clones and lacks some. The sample carries about 150,000 clones, 80% to 95% recorded once. The source was peripheral blood, collected 28 days after the second AZD1222 dose. The receptor source for this set is an adult who received the AZD1222 COVID-19 vaccine.

The chain couples TRBV28 to TRBJ1-2; D call uncertain. CDR1 MDHEN and CDR2 SYDVKM come from the germline V gene. The CDR3 length is 14 residues. V was clipped by 4 bases and J by 5 bases, with 14 bases between them. CDR3 residues: CASSSAGIRYGYTF. CDR3 nucleotide sequence: TGTGCCAGCAGTTCCGCCGGGATCAGATATGGCTACACCTTC.

The chain has TRBV21-1 and TRBJ2-4. TRBV21-1 is an annotated pseudogene. The CDR3 spans 18 residues. This chain's CDR3 is CASSSWYRSRLAKNIQYF. The CDR3 DNA reads as TGTGCCAGCAGCAGTTGGTACAGATCTAGACTAGCCAAAAACATTCAGTACTTC.

The V and J genes are TRBV19 and TRBJ1-3; D not certain. This CDR3 contains 14 residues. V was shortened by 4 bases and J by 0 bases, with 7 bases between the two germline ends. In germline, CDR1 is LNHDA, CDR2 SQIVND (reference sequence). The CDR3 spells CASSTEYSGNTIYF. The CDR3 region has the DNA TGTGCCAGTAGTACCGAATACTCTGGAAACACCATATATTTT. Using reference TRBV19 and TRBJ1-3 for the parts outside the CDR3, the full variable domain is DGGITQSPKYLFRKEGQNVTLSCEQNLNHDAMYWYRQDPGQGLRLIYYSQIVNDFQKGDIAEGYSVSREKKESFPLTVTSAQKNPTAFYLCASSTEYSGNTIYFGEGSWLTVV.

The chain uses TRBV6-6 and TRBJ1-2, with D tentatively TRBD1 (6 bases). Per the germline V gene, CDR1 is MNHNY and CDR2 is SVGAGI (reference sequence). Trimming took off 0 bases at V and 11 bases at J, with 10 bases between the two ends. The CDR3 contains 12 residues. The CDR3 DNA is TGTGCCAGCAGTTACTCGAGTCAGGGGTACACCTTC. Amino acids: CASSYSSQGYTF.

The rearrangement uses TRBV6-5 and TRBJ2-5; D remains unclear. This CDR3 comprises 15 residues. Germline V lookup: CDR1 MNHEY, CDR2 SVGAGI. V was pared by 6 bases and J by 5 bases, with 19 bases between. CDR3 in amino acids: CASSHRRTPRETQYF. For the CDR3, the DNA is TGTGCCAGCAGCCACCGTCGGACCCCCCGGGAGACCCAGTACTTC.

The chain couples TRBV6-2 or TRBV6-3 to TRBJ1-2; no reliable D call. The CDR3 extends over 14 amino acids. Per germline, CDR1 MNHEY and CDR2 SVGEGT. V shed 3 bases and J shed 6 bases, with 14 bases lying between them. In DNA, the CDR3 is TGTGCCAGCAGTTATATCCCGACGGGAGATGGCTACACCTTC. It translates to CASSYIPTGDGYTF.

This chain joins TRBV9 and TRBJ2-2; tentatively, D is TRBD1 (6 bases). The CDR3 runs to 17 residues. CDR1 and CDR2 (germline): SGDLS, YYNGEE. Trimming cost V 0 bases and J 8 bases, with 20 bases left between them. Here the CDR3 reads CASSVATTGAMRGELFF. In DNA, the CDR3 is TGTGCCAGCAGCGTAGCTACGACAGGTGCCATGAGAGGGGAGCTGTTTTTT.

The J gene is TRBJ1-1, the V gene TRBV11-1; D not certain. The CDR3 length is 16 residues. V lost 1 base and J 0 bases, leaving 12 bases between the germline ends. The germline V gene has CDR1 SGHAT and CDR2 FQDESV (reference sequence). CDR3 loop: CASSLGRAIMNTEAFF. CDR3 DNA sequence: TGTGCCAGCAGCTTAGGACGGGCTATAATGAACACTGAAGCTTTCTTT.

This clone is medium-sized within its sample. The CDR3 protein is CASSTSGQRQFF. The DNA for the CDR3 is TGTGCCAGCAGTACTTCAGGGCAACGGCAGTTCTTC. The chain has TRBV12-3 or TRBV12-4 and TRBJ2-1; D perhaps matches TRBD1 (5 bases). The CDR3 consists of 12 residues. Trimming removed 5 bases at V and 12 bases at J, with 14 bases between.

The chain is built from TRBV6-4 and TRBJ2-2; no firm D call. V lost 2 bases, J lost 6 bases, and 13 bases lay in between. Germline V gives CDR1 MRHNA, CDR2 SNTAGT. This CDR3 region has 15 residues. Written as DNA, the CDR3 is TGTGCCAGCAGTGACAGACCCGATAACGCCGGGGAGCTGTTTTTT. It specifies CASSDRPDNAGELFF.

CDR3 nucleotides: TGCGCCAGCAGCCAAGATCTGGGACTCTACGAGCAGTACTTC. Protein product: CASSQDLGLYEQYF. The rearrangement uses TRBV4-1 and TRBJ2-7; weak D call: TRBD2 (6 bases). Germline V gene sequence: CDR1 MGHRA, CDR2 YSYEKL. There are 14 residues in the CDR3. The V end lost 0 bases, the J end lost 3 bases, and 9 bases lay between the germline ends.

This chain joins TRBV18 and TRBJ2-3, with D tentatively TRBD1 (5 bases). The CDR3 contains 13 residues. V dropped 4 bases and J dropped 3 bases, with 8 bases sitting between them. CDR1 and CDR2 (germline): KGHSH, LQKENI. In nucleotides, the CDR3 is TGTGCCAGCTCACTCAGGGCAACAGATACGCAGTATTTT. It encodes CASSLRATDTQYF.

The CDR3 reads CASSSTGRLQNTEAFF. The DNA of the CDR3 is TGTGCCAGCAGCTCCACCGGGCGCCTTCAGAACACTGAAGCTTTCTTT. V is TRBV11-3 and J is TRBJ1-1; D is uncertain. The CDR3 is 16 residues long. Per the germline V gene, CDR1 is SGHNT and CDR2 is YENEEA. V was cut by 4 bases and J by 1 base, with 16 bases left in between.

Notes on this clone: The sample has other DNA sequences that encode this CDR3 too. This chain connects TRBV18 to TRBJ2-7, with unresolved D. V lost 2 bases to trimming and J lost 3 bases, with 8 bases between them. This CDR3 is 13 amino acids long. Germline values: CDR1 KGHSH, CDR2 LQKENI. The DNA of the CDR3 is TGTGCCAGCTCACCATTGAGAGGCTACGAGCAGTACTTC. Encoded protein: CASSPLRGYEQYF.

V is TRBV6-6 and J is TRBJ1-5; D is uncertain. This CDR3 has 13 residues. Trimming took off 6 bases at V and 4 bases at J, with 10 bases between the two ends. CDR1 is MNHNY, CDR2 SVGAGI, per germline (reference sequence). The chain's CDR3 is CASRDPGNQPQHF. Written as DNA, the CDR3 is TGTGCCAGCAGGGACCCCGGGAATCAGCCCCAGCATTTT.

The chain combines TRBV27 with TRBJ2-1; D not certain. Trimming stripped 0 bases from V and 6 bases from J, with 9 bases between. The CDR3 consists of 14 residues. Germline loops: CDR1 MNHEY, CDR2 SMNVEV (reference sequence). The chain's CDR3 is CASSLSSLGNEQFF. CDR3 sequence (DNA): TGTGCCAGCAGTTTATCGAGCCTAGGCAATGAGCAGTTCTTC.

The table lists this clone with a count of one. This chain connects TRBV5-1 to TRBJ1-6; D not certain. Trimming removed 2 bases from V and 8 bases from J, with 11 bases in between. The CDR3 runs to 14 residues. Looked up from germline, CDR1 is SGHRS and CDR2 is YFSETQ. The DNA of the CDR3 is TGCGCCAGCAGCTTCCCCGACATGTATTCACCCCTCCACTTT. This codes for CASSFPDMYSPLHF. Together with reference TRBV5-1 and TRBJ1-6, the CDR3 gives the full variable domain: KAGVTQTPRYLIKTRGQQVTLSCSPISGHRSVSWYQQTPGQGLQFLFEYFSETQRNKGNFPGRFSGRQFSNSRSEMNVSTLELGDSALYLCASSFPDMYSPLHFGNGTRLTVT.

The V and J genes are TRBV2 and TRBJ2-7, with D perhaps matching TRBD1 (5 bases). V lost 7 bases, J lost 0 bases, and 28 bases lay in between. Germline lookup yields CDR1 SNHLY and CDR2 FYNNEI. CDR3 length: 19 residues. In DNA form, the CDR3 reads TGTGCCAGCACGGGCCGCGCCAGGGTAGGGTCTAGGAGCTCCTACGAGCAGTACTTC. It translates to CASTGRARVGSRSSYEQYF.

The J gene is TRBJ2-7, the V gene TRBV6-2 or TRBV6-3, with 11 bases fitting TRBD2. The germline CDR1 and CDR2 sequences are MNHEY and SVGEGT. Trimming removed 3 bases from V and 5 bases from J; junction bases left unmatched: 6. The length of the CDR3 is 15 residues. In DNA, the CDR3 is TGTGCCAGCAGTTATCTTCTAGCGGGGGGCAACGAGCAGTACTTC. Protein sequence: CASSYLLAGGNEQYF.

The V call is TRBV10-1, the J call TRBJ1-2; 9 bases match TRBD1. This CDR3 is built from 17 residues. Trimming removed 0 bases from V and 4 bases from J; junction bases left unmatched: 9. Germline lookup yields CDR1 WNHNN and CDR2 SYGVQD (reference sequence). The CDR3 is CASSESTVHRGLYGYTF. For the CDR3, the DNA is TGCGCCAGCAGTGAGTCGACCGTACACAGGGGGCTCTATGGCTACACCTTC.

The genes are TRBV11-1 and TRBJ1-1, with 10 bases aligning to TRBD1. V was clipped by 3 bases and J by 5 bases; unmatched bases: 3. The CDR3 loop spans 14 amino acids. Germline CDR1 reads SGHAT; CDR2 reads FQDESV (reference sequence). The CDR3 is CASSLTGGGTEAFF. CDR3 sequence (DNA): TGTGCCAGCAGCTTGACAGGGGGCGGAACTGAAGCTTTCTTT.

The J gene is TRBJ1-6, the V gene TRBV15; TRBD1 agrees at 8 bases. Germline V gives CDR1 LNHNV, CDR2 YYDKDF (reference sequence). With 5 bases clipped from V and 9 bases from J, the junction kept 6 bases outside the gene matches. This CDR3 has 14 amino acids. CDR3 in amino acids: CATSLGQGGSPLHF. The CDR3 DNA reads as TGTGCCACCAGCCTAGGACAGGGCGGTTCACCCCTCCACTTT.

This rearrangement joins TRBV5-4 to TRBJ1-2; D ambiguous. The V end was cut by 0 bases, the J end by 4 bases, with 10 bases between. The germline CDR1 and CDR2 sequences are SGHNT and YYREEE (reference sequence). CDR3 size: 14 residues. CDR3 sequence reads: CASSLGGSSYGYTF. CDR3 DNA: TGTGCCAGCAGCTTGGGAGGTAGTAGCTATGGCTACACCTTC.

CDR3 amino acids: CASSPPLGYSPLHF. In DNA form, the CDR3 reads TGTGCCAGCAGTCCCCCCCTTGGGTATTCACCCCTCCACTTT. V and J are TRBV28 and TRBJ1-6; D call uncertain. Germline CDR1 and CDR2: MDHEN and SYDVKM. This CDR3 is 14 amino acids long. V lost 5 bases, J lost 8 bases, and 13 bases lay in between.

The gene calls are TRBV28 and TRBJ1-3; D perhaps matches TRBD1 (5 bases). Germline CDR1 MDHEN, CDR2 SYDVKM. V lost 6 bases and J lost 2, with 11 bases in between. CDR3 length: 14 residues. In nucleotides, the CDR3 is TGTGCCAGCAGCCTTTGGACAACTGGAAACACCATATATTTT. Encoded protein: CASSLWTTGNTIYF.

V and J are TRBV19 and TRBJ2-7; possibly TRBD2 for D (6 bases). This CDR3 is 13 amino acids long. Trimming stripped 2 bases from V and 5 bases from J, with 10 bases between. CDR1 and CDR2 from the germline V gene are LNHDA and SQIVND (reference sequence). This chain's CDR3 is CASSIYGGNEQYF. The CDR3 bases are TGTGCCAGTAGTATATATGGGGGGAACGAGCAGTACTTC.

In nucleotides, the CDR3 is TGTGCCAGCAGCCGCCAGGTTCCCACCGGGGAGCTGTTTTTT. Amino acids: CASSRQVPTGELFF. The V and J genes are TRBV7-9 and TRBJ2-2; D gene unclear. Germline-derived CDR1 and CDR2 are SEHNR and FQNEAQ (reference sequence). V lost 5 bases, J lost 4 bases, and 11 bases lay in between. This CDR3 comprises 14 residues.

The rearrangement links TRBV9 to TRBJ1-2; no clear D. The length of the CDR3 is 20 residues. The germline CDR1 and CDR2 sequences are SGDLS and YYNGEE. V lost 1 base, J lost 8 bases, and 33 bases lay in between. CDR3 sequence (DNA): TGTGCCAGCAGCGTAAATCCCCCGGATCGGAGTCTCGGTCTCTCGAGAGGCTACACCTTC. As protein: CASSVNPPDRSLGLSRGYTF. The whole variable domain, filled in from reference TRBV9 and TRBJ1-2, reads DSGVTQTPKHLITATGQRVTLRCSPRSGDLSVYWYQQSLDQGLQFLIQYYNGEERAKGNILERFSAQQFPDLHSELNLSSLELGDSALYFCASSVNPPDRSLGLSRGYTFGSGTRLTVV.